The T cell receptor (beta chain) under discussion was sequenced for a study of blood T cell repertoires in COVID-19 (dated by TCRdb to between 2020 and 2021). Regarding the study in general: Collaborator samples came from the United States, Italy and Spain and covered acute and convalescent phases of COVID-19. The prospective study material was composed of cDNA or gDNA derived from T cells, B-cell-depleted T cells, or PBMCs. Subjects who had been exposed to COVID-19, were actively infected with it, or had recovered from it provided the deeply sampled blood TCRbeta repertoires that made up the dataset. A freely available public database, intended as a resource for researchers studying the immune response to SARS-CoV-2, is where the repertoires were released. The samples were drawn from the first 160 participants of the ongoing ImmuneRACE study and from some 1,300 subjects provided by 6 global collaborators. The sample metadata nearly always contained a de-identified subject ID, COVID-19 status, age in years and sex. HLA class I and class II types, where available, came from metadata supplied by the sample provider rather than from assay-based typing. Results the study describes overall, beyond this receptor: The amount of clinical and demographic metadata varied by source and participant and was provided uncurated.

On this clone itself: This clone's antigen is unknown. No clone much larger than this one lies a single base away; base qualities are absent.

TCRbeta CDR3 regions were amplified from genomic DNA using the immunoSEQ Assay, a bias-controlled multiplex PCR. The published analysis was carried out like this. Within the assay, amplification of reference gene primers was used to estimate how many nucleated cells each sample contained. To quantify the absolute abundance of each unique TCRbeta CDR3 rearrangement, sequence reads were collapsed and filtered. For each sample, productive Simpson clonality was calculated as the square root of Simpson's diversity index across productive rearrangements. Sourced from immuneACCESS, this table was stored by TCRdb with only in-frame sequences that have V and J called. A share of the clones is absent; for the studies checked, an unresolved V gene accounts for under half, and the remainder has no known explanation. Clone size and the V and J calls come from that table; the DNA yielded D and trimming. Recorded for this sample are around 130,000 clones; roughly 87% of them occurred a single time. The ten largest clones add up to 18% of the sample.

Participants in the prospective study were enrolled through a virtual design, were aged roughly 18 to 100 years, and lived in about two dozen United States geographic areas. Cohort assignment in the prospective study relied on participant-reported clinical history from a screening survey and a study questionnaire. ImmuneRACE Cohort 3 recovered participants were defined by two consecutive negative NP/OP PCR tests, healthcare professional clearance, or symptom resolution. In the prospective study, whole blood, serum and a nasopharyngeal or oropharyngeal swab were collected from each participant by mobile phlebotomists. Additional blood draws and questionnaires over a roughly two-month period could optionally be provided by prospective study participants. Before DNA extraction, blood samples from the prospective study were shipped at room temperature or frozen. Sequencing used PBMCs or T cells enriched from blood (not recorded which). The receptor was isolated from a man aged 30 to 39 who had recovered from COVID-19.

In nucleotides, the sequence is TGTGCCAGCAGCTTGATCGCAGGGAACACCGGGGAGCTGTTTTTT. This sequence encodes CASSLIAGNTGELFF. The chain links TRBV5-5 with TRBJ2-2; the D gene is unclear. For CDR1 and CDR2, the germline V gene (reference sequence) lists SGHKS and YYEKEE. The CDR3 measures 15 amino acids from cysteine to phenylalanine. Only the CDR3 portion is preserved as DNA: 45 bases, with reading frame beginning at the first base. The trim is 1 base for V and 1 base for J, with a gap of 8 bases between the germline ends.